Following are 28 T cell receptor beta chains from one sample sequenced in a study of identical twins. TCRdb independently ran MiXCR on the 5' RACE reads; one entry per CDR3 protein. Of roughly 260,000 distinct CDR3 sequences listed, 11% to 15% are singletons. The sequencing sample was made of memory (CD45RO+) T cells sorted from blood. The receptors shown here come from a woman aged 18-35 years in good health.

This clonotype occurred many times. The rearrangement links TRBV5-1 to TRBJ2-5; perhaps TRBD1 as D (6 bases). This CDR3 is built from 15 residues. Germline assignment: CDR1 SGHRS and CDR2 YFSETQ. V gave up 0 bases and J gave up 0 bases, with 9 bases separating them. DNA for the CDR3: TGCGCCAGCAGCTTGGAAGGGACACACCAAGAGACCCAGTACTTC. It yields the protein CASSLEGTHQETQYF.

This clonotype came up a few times. This chain links TRBV3-1 with TRBJ1-2; TRBD1 agrees at 11 bases. V was clipped by 3 bases and J by 9 bases; unmatched bases: 6. The CDR3 runs 14 residues. CDR1 is LGHDT, CDR2 YNNKEL, per germline (reference sequence). CDR3 protein: CASSHGQGARSYTF. The CDR3 DNA is TGTGCCAGCAGCCATGGACAGGGGGCGCGGAGCTACACCTTC.

This chain connects TRBV7-3 to TRBJ1-2, with D maybe TRBD1 (6 bases). V was clipped by 4 bases and J by 9 bases, with 18 bases between them. This CDR3 has 14 amino acids. Germline-derived CDR1 and CDR2 are SGHTA and FQGTGA. DNA of the CDR3: TGTGCCAGCAGCTCATATTCGGGGGCGGAAAGCTACACCTTC. This encodes CASSSYSGAESYTF.

The J gene is TRBJ1-6, the V gene TRBV7-6, with 7 bases lining up with TRBD1. The germline gives CDR1 SGHVS, CDR2 FNYEAQ. The CDR3 length is 15 residues. V was pared by 2 bases and J by 7 bases, with 5 bases of the junction left unmatched. The CDR3 spells CASSLQTGTNSPLHF. DNA of the CDR3: TGTGCCAGCAGCTTACAGACAGGGACCAATTCACCCCTCCACTTT.

This clonotype was counted a few times. V gene TRBV14 combines with J gene TRBJ2-3; TRBD2 matches 11 bases. V was clipped by 3 bases and J by 3 bases; unmatched bases: 5. The CDR3 spans 16 residues. Germline CDR1 SGHDN, CDR2 FVKESK. The chain's CDR3 is CASSHSWTSGTDTQYF. CDR3 nucleotide sequence: TGTGCCAGCAGCCATTCGTGGACTAGCGGGACAGATACGCAGTATTTT.

Ten or more counts support this clonotype. The rearrangement uses TRBV6-6 and TRBJ1-2; 7 bases line up with TRBD1. Germline lookup yields CDR1 MNHNY and CDR2 SVGAGI (reference sequence). The CDR3 contains 12 residues. Germline trimming cut 10 bases from V and 2 bases from J; bases unmatched to any gene: 4. CDR3 coding DNA: TGTGCCACCATGACAGGGAACTATGGCTACACCTTC. Translated: CATMTGNYGYTF.

Many counts were recorded for this clonotype. The V and J genes are TRBV29-1 and TRBJ1-1; 7 bases match TRBD1. Germline loops: CDR1 SQVTM, CDR2 ANQGSEA. Trimming cost V 6 bases and J 0 bases; bases outside gene matches: 7. The CDR3 runs to 14 residues. For the CDR3, the DNA is TGCAGCGTAGGAAGGGGGCTTATGAACACTGAAGCTTTCTTT. Translated, it gives CSVGRGLMNTEAFF.

This clonotype was counted once. This chain uses TRBV9 with TRBJ2-1; D is ambiguous. V shed 4 bases and J shed 4 bases, with 9 bases lying between them. The length of the CDR3 is 13 residues. Germline V CDR1 and CDR2: SGDLS, YYNGEE. The DNA of the CDR3 is TGTGCCAGCAGCCCGGACCTGTACAATGAGCAGTTCTTC. Its protein is CASSPDLYNEQFF. Looking up the rest from reference TRBV9 and TRBJ2-1 gives the full variable domain: DSGVTQTPKHLITATGQRVTLRCSPRSGDLSVYWYQQSLDQGLQFLIQYYNGEERAKGNILERFSAQQFPDLHSELNLSSLELGDSALYFCASSPDLYNEQFFGPGTRLTVL.

The chain joins TRBV5-1 to TRBJ1-1, with a tentative D call TRBD1 (5 bases). Germline V gives CDR1 SGHRS, CDR2 YFSETQ. Trimming removed 0 bases at V and 9 bases at J, with 9 bases between. The CDR3 totals 12 residues. The DNA of the CDR3 is TGCGCCAGCAGCTTGGATGGGGCGAAAGCTTTCTTT. Encoded protein: CASSLDGAKAFF.

This clonotype was seen a handful of times. The rearrangement uses TRBV28 and TRBJ2-7; a weak D match, TRBD1 (5 bases). CDR1 is MDHEN and CDR2 is SYDVKM in the germline V gene. The V end was cut by 4 bases, the J end by 6 bases, with 10 bases between. The length of the CDR3 is 12 residues. CDR3: CASSWGNREQYF. The CDR3, as DNA: TGTGCCAGCAGTTGGGGCAACCGCGAGCAGTACTTC.

This clonotype was counted a few times. The rearrangement links TRBV7-2 to TRBJ1-1; 7 bases line up with TRBD1. The junction had 2 bases not matched to a gene; V was cut back by 4 bases and J by 0 bases. Germline values: CDR1 SGHTA, CDR2 FQGNSA. This CDR3 region has 14 residues. CDR3 in DNA: TGTGCCAGCAGCTGGACAGGACTGAACACTGAAGCTTTCTTT. It is translated as CASSWTGLNTEAFF.

The rearrangement uses TRBV29-1 and TRBJ2-1; D gene uncertain. The CDR3 spans 13 residues. Germline lookup yields CDR1 SQVTM and CDR2 ANQGSEA. V dropped 3 bases and J dropped 6 bases, with 12 bases sitting between them. CDR3 residues: CSVDRPSANEQFF. The DNA for the CDR3 is TGCAGCGTTGACCGCCCGTCCGCCAATGAGCAGTTCTTC.

The sample holds many counts of this clonotype. The chain couples TRBV7-2 to TRBJ2-2; the match to TRBD2 covers 8 bases. Losses at the gene ends were 5 bases for V and 4 bases for J; bases not matched to a gene: 6. CDR1 and CDR2 from the germline V gene are SGHTA and FQGNSA. The CDR3 sequence is 15 residues long. As DNA, the CDR3 is TGTGCCAGCAGCGTAGGACTAGCACGCACCGGGGAGCTGTTTTTT. Protein sequence: CASSVGLARTGELFF.

The V and J genes are TRBV7-3 and TRBJ2-1; 8 bases align to TRBD2. Unmatched junction bases numbered 6, after V lost 6 bases and J lost 2 bases. The CDR3 consists of 15 residues. Germline V gives CDR1 SGHTA, CDR2 FQGTGA. CDR3 DNA sequence: TGTGCCAGCAGTCGGACTAGCACTACCTACAATGAGCAGTTCTTC. The encoded protein is CASSRTSTTYNEQFF.

This clonotype has a handful of counts. V is TRBV7-8 and J is TRBJ2-4, with D perhaps TRBD2 (5 bases). Germline CDR1 reads SGHVS; CDR2 reads FQNEAQ. The CDR3 is 16 residues long. V was trimmed by 1 base and J by 4 bases, leaving 14 bases between them. The CDR3: CASSLGGLAEKNIQYF. The CDR3 DNA reads TGTGCCAGCAGCTTAGGAGGCCTAGCCGAAAAAAACATTCAGTACTTC.

This clonotype was counted only a few times. This chain connects TRBV20-1 to TRBJ2-2, with unresolved D. The CDR3 totals 15 residues. Germline V gives CDR1 DFQATT, CDR2 SNEGSKA (reference sequence). The V gene lost 0 bases and the J gene lost 3 bases, with 11 bases spanning the gap. The DNA of the CDR3 is TGCAGTGCTAGAGATTCCCTGCGGTACACCGGGGAGCTGTTTTTT. Protein product: CSARDSLRYTGELFF.

This clonotype has just a few counts. The rearrangement links TRBV11-2 to TRBJ2-1; the D is unclear. V dropped 5 bases and J dropped 8 bases, with 19 bases sitting between them. This CDR3 spans 15 amino acids. Germline-derived CDR1 and CDR2 are SGHAT and FQNNGV. The chain's CDR3 is CASSPGPTFRDEQFF. CDR3 bases: TGTGCCAGCAGCCCGGGCCCCACTTTTCGCGATGAGCAGTTCTTC.

This chain connects TRBV7-6 to TRBJ2-5, with D perhaps TRBD2 (6 bases). From germline, CDR1 is SGHVS and CDR2 FNYEAQ. This CDR3 comprises 15 residues. Trimming stripped 4 bases from V and 1 base from J, with 13 bases between. The CDR3 bases are TGTGCCAGCAGCTGGAGGGCGATTGGCCAAGAGACCCAGTACTTC. It specifies CASSWRAIGQETQYF. The full variable domain, completed using reference TRBV7-6 and TRBJ2-5, is GAGVSQSPRYKVTKRGQDVALRCDPISGHVSLYWYRQALGQGPEFLTYFNYEAQQDKSGLPNDRFSAERPEGSISTLTIQRTEQRDSAMYRCASSWRAIGQETQYFGPGTRLLVL.

This clonotype showed up many times. The chain employs TRBV3-1 and TRBJ2-1; a weak D match, TRBD1 (5 bases). CDR3 length: 15 residues. Trimming removed 0 bases from V and 2 bases from J, with 8 bases in between. Germline V lookup: CDR1 LGHDT, CDR2 YNNKEL (reference sequence). The CDR3 spells CASSQEGLAYNEQFF. In DNA form, the CDR3 reads TGTGCCAGCAGCCAAGAGGGGCTAGCCTACAATGAGCAGTTCTTC.

The rearrangement links TRBV6-1 to TRBJ1-2; 7 nucleotides agree with TRBD1. J lost 7 bases, V lost 7 bases, and 15 bases had no gene match. Germline CDR1 reads MNHNS; CDR2 reads SASEGT. The CDR3 loop spans 15 amino acids. CDR3 region: CASKEGAQYSGGYTF. The CDR3 DNA is TGTGCCAGCAAGGAGGGGGCTCAGTATTCGGGTGGCTACACCTTC.

V usage is TRBV6-2 or TRBV6-3 and J usage is TRBJ2-2; no clear D gene. Trimming stripped 7 bases from V and 4 bases from J, with 22 bases between. The CDR3 runs 17 residues. The germline V gene has CDR1 MNHEY and CDR2 SVGEGT. The CDR3 bases are TGTGCCAGCACCCAATCCATACTGGGGTCGAGCACCGGGGAGCTGTTTTTT. Protein product: CASTQSILGSSTGELFF.

The chain links TRBV4-2 to TRBJ2-2; D remains unclear. This CDR3 has 16 residues. Germline V lookup: CDR1 LGHNA, CDR2 YNFKEQ. V was shortened by 4 bases and J by 2 bases, with 14 bases between the two germline ends. The CDR3 reads CASSLLSRTNTGELFF. The CDR3 DNA follows: TGTGCCAGCAGCCTTCTCTCCAGGACCAACACCGGGGAGCTGTTTTTT.

This clonotype was picked up many times. Here the CDR3 reads CASSLVGETYNEQFF. The CDR3 nucleotides read TGCGCCAGCAGCTTGGTGGGGGAAACCTACAATGAGCAGTTCTTC. The V call is TRBV5-1, the J call TRBJ2-1; the D gene could be TRBD1 or TRBD2 (5 bases each). The length of the CDR3 is 15 residues. Germline-derived CDR1 and CDR2 are SGHRS and YFSETQ. V was shortened by 0 bases and J by 2 bases, with 9 bases between the two germline ends.

The chain links TRBV29-1 to TRBJ1-1, with D possibly being TRBD1 (5 bases). There are 12 residues in the CDR3. From germline, CDR1 is SQVTM and CDR2 ANQGSEA. With 5 bases removed from V and 5 bases from J, the gap between germline ends came to 12 bases. The DNA of the CDR3 is TGCAGCGTTTCGCAGGGCGGAACTGAAGCTTTCTTT. Protein: CSVSQGGTEAFF.

Written as DNA, the CDR3 is TGTGCCAGCAGCTTGGGGGCGGAAGGTGTTGATGAGCAGTTCTTC. It encodes CASSLGAEGVDEQFF. This rearrangement joins TRBV7-9 to TRBJ2-1, with D maybe TRBD1 (6 bases). Looked up from germline, CDR1 is SEHNR and CDR2 is FQNEAQ (reference sequence). V gave up 3 bases and J gave up 8 bases, with 17 bases separating them. There are 15 residues in the CDR3.

The rearrangement joins TRBV20-1 to TRBJ1-2; D is ambiguous. V lost 4 bases and J lost 4, with 7 bases in between. The CDR3 loop spans 11 amino acids. Germline V gene sequence: CDR1 DFQATT, CDR2 SNEGSKA (reference sequence). CDR3 nucleotide sequence: TGCAGTGCTAAAGGTCGCTATGGCTACACCTTC. It encodes CSAKGRYGYTF.

The chain uses TRBV7-2 and TRBJ2-7; a weak D match, TRBD1 (5 bases). Germline loops: CDR1 SGHTA, CDR2 FQGNSA. The CDR3 length is 15 residues. With 3 bases removed from V and 0 bases from J, the gap between germline ends came to 12 bases. The DNA of the CDR3 is TGTGCCAGCAGCTTGGGGTGGGGCAGCTCCTACGAGCAGTACTTC. This gives the protein CASSLGWGSSYEQYF.

This clonotype was seen only a few times. V is TRBV20-1 and J is TRBJ2-3, with 10 bases matching TRBD2. Trimming took 6 bases from V and 0 from J; bases not matched to a gene: 6. CDR1 and CDR2 (germline): DFQATT, SNEGSKA (reference sequence). This CDR3 region has 15 residues. CDR3 residues: CSARTSGHSTDTQYF. The CDR3 nucleotides are TGCAGTGCAAGGACTAGCGGCCATAGCACAGATACGCAGTATTTT.